Sequencing of this T cell receptor (beta chain) was carried out in a study of a mutant IDH1 vaccine in newly diagnosed glioma (TCRdb year 2021). With regard to the full study: In the chemotherapy-containing groups, vaccination started alongside temozolomide cycles, whereas in patients who had radiotherapy alone it started 4-6 weeks after radiotherapy. Of the roughly 34 treated patients, roughly 60% were male and approximately 38% were female, and the mean age was roughly 38 years. Before enrollment, most patients had been given radiochemotherapy with temozolomide as standard therapy, while the rest had received either radiotherapy alone or temozolomide alone. The week-35 safety follow-up took place at visit V12, and the week-47 end of study took place at visit V13. Peripheral blood was drawn at six visits: V03 (baseline), V05, V07, V10, V12 and V13. For exploratory analyses, fewer than 30 treated patients had longitudinal TCRB deep sequencing done wherever samples were available. The research as a whole found: The authors stated that sample limitations prevented analyses of patient blood samples from being reproduced. Pseudoprogression appeared unrelated to alterations in the top peripheral T cell clonotypes detected by TCRB sequencing. Across multiple MHC alleles, vaccine-induced immune responses were seen in 90% to 95% of patients. PBMC samples for TCRB deep sequencing were selected based on availability.

According to the study, the label for this sample's time point signals: week 47, end of study. A 20-mer mutant IDH1 peptide at 300 micrograms in Montanide made up each vaccine dose, which was injected subcutaneously together with topical imiquimod. Across visits V03 through V10, patients got a total of eight vaccinations, given in weeks 1, 3, 5, 7, 11, 15, 19 and 23. Newly diagnosed WHO grade 3 or 4 IDH1-mutant astrocytomas showing loss of nuclear ATRX were present in the donors. The samples were drawn from NOA16, a multicentre, single-arm, open-label phase I trial in Germany that tested a mutant IDH1 peptide vaccine in humans for the first time. Genomic DNA for TCRB sequencing was extracted from EDTA blood using the DNeasy Blood and Tissue Kit. The library was prepared using the immunoSEQ multiplex PCR assay. The hsTCRB Kit was used according to the manufacturer's protocol to amplify rearranged TCR beta chain sequences. TCRB libraries were sequenced on an Illumina MiSeq. Under the source paper's analysis protocol: The proprietary platform of the kit vendor was used for demultiplexing, trimming and gene mapping. Entries here come from immuneACCESS through TCRdb and include only in-frame sequences with V and J called. Some clones fail to appear in such tables; in the studies checked, an unresolved V gene covers under half of the shortfall, and the cause of the remainder is unknown. From that table come the V and J calls and clone size; the DNA was used to work out D and trimming. The sample table records about 94,000 clones; just under 90% of these occur just once. Around 0.73% of the sample belongs to the ten largest clones.

On this clone: What this receptor recognizes is not known. It has no much larger one-base neighbor in the sample; base qualities were not kept.

There are 15 amino acids in the CDR3, from cysteine to phenylalanine inclusive. Here the CDR3 DNA is all that survives: 45 bases in frame from base 1. The trim is 3 bases for V and 0 bases for J, with a gap of 9 bases between the germline ends. CDR1 MDHEN and CDR2 SYDVKM were looked up in the germline V gene. This receptor was identified in a woman in her forties or fifties with glioma. The chain couples TRBV28 to TRBJ1-3, with no confidently assigned D gene. The source was PBMCs, collected from a glioma patient whose treatment included an IDH1 peptide vaccine. The DNA sequence is as follows: TGTGCCAGCAGTTTCTCTGATCGCTCTGGAAACACCATATATTTT. This sequence encodes CASSFSDRSGNTIYF.